Listed below are T cell receptor beta chains from one sample, sequenced in a study of T-cell memory formation after mild COVID-19. TCRdb processed the 5' RACE reads anew with MiXCR; each CDR3 protein has one entry. The data hold about 430,000 distinct CDR3 sequences, with roughly 24% observed a single time. The sample comprised PBMCs or a T cell subset sorted from them (not recorded which). The receptors were sampled from an adult woman who had mild COVID-19 (a few samples of this study predate the infection). Cell type and time point are not known. The CDR3 runs from the conserved cysteine through the conserved F or W. A D gene is named only where the DNA matches it firmly. Only part of the rows carry a size: once, few, many, or a class if the clone is expanded.

>TRBV24-1|.|.|TRBJ2-2
CATRGTGDTGELFF
TGTGCCACCCGGGGGACGGGAGACACCGGGGAGCTGTTTTTT
>TRBV2|few|.|TRBJ2-7
CASSDLGLFEQYF
TGTGCCAGCAGCGATCTAGGCCTGTTTGAGCAGTACTTC
>TRBV7-9|few|TRBD1|TRBJ1-1
CASSPRQGTNTEAFF
TGTGCCAGCAGCCCCCGACAGGGGACGAACACTGAAGCTTTCTTT
>TRBV9|.|TRBD1|TRBJ1-3
CASSGTGTGFPGNTIYF
TGTGCCAGCAGCGGAACCGGGACAGGGTTTCCTGGAAACACCATATATTTT
>TRBV7-9|.|TRBD2|TRBJ2-7
CASSRPGGFEEQYF
TGTGCCAGCAGCCGCCCGGGAGGGTTCGAGGAGCAGTACTTC
>TRBV5-1|few|.|TRBJ2-5
CASSLDARLLQYF
TGCGCCAGCAGCCTGGACGCCAGATTGCTGCAGTACTTC
>TRBV7-2|few|.|TRBJ2-5
CASSFPRSQETQYF
TGTGCCAGCAGCTTCCCCCGGTCTCAAGAGACCCAGTACTTC
>TRBV7-2|few|TRBD1|TRBJ2-3
CASSWDRGRNTQYF
TGTGCCAGCAGCTGGGACAGGGGGCGAAATACGCAGTATTTT
>TRBV5-4|.|TRBD2|TRBJ2-3
CASSRGLAGADTQYF
TGTGCCAGCAGCCGGGGACTAGCGGGGGCAGATACGCAGTATTTT
>TRBV20-1|.|TRBD1|TRBJ2-7
CSARGQQGANDEQYF
TGCAGTGCTAGAGGTCAACAGGGGGCAAACGACGAGCAGTACTTC
>TRBV18|.|TRBD1|TRBJ1-1
CASSHQQGNQAFF
TGTGCCAGCTCACACCAACAGGGGAACCAAGCTTTCTTT
>TRBV20-1|.|.|TRBJ2-1
CSAPRDLSYEQFF
TGCAGTGCTCCTCGGGATCTCAGCTATGAGCAGTTCTTC
>TRBV27|.|.|TRBJ2-3
CASSVLGVSTDTQYF
TGTGCCAGCAGTGTCTTGGGGGTTAGCACAGATACGCAGTATTTT
>TRBV12-3/TRBV12-4|.|.|TRBJ2-2
CASSFRGLNTGELFF
TGTGCCAGCAGTTTTCGGGGTCTGAACACCGGGGAGCTGTTTTTT
>TRBV7-9|.|TRBD1|TRBJ2-1
CASSSPILGGGQGQNEQFF
TGTGCCAGCAGCTCCCCCATATTGGGGGGGGGACAGGGCCAGAATGAGCAGTTCTTC
>TRBV6-5|few|TRBD2|TRBJ2-7
CASSRSGASSYEQYF
TGTGCCAGCAGCCGTAGCGGGGCCAGCTCCTACGAGCAGTACTTC